These 8 T cell receptor beta chains share one sample of origin, sequenced in a study of CD8 T cell repertoires and HIV-1 epitope variants. The protocol was immunoSEQ multiplex PCR, while the TCRdb copy is restricted to in-frame clones and leaves out a portion. The table includes about 5,000 clones, about two thirds detected once. For these TCRs, the target antigens are not known. Material for sequencing was cultured CD8+ T cells derived from PBMCs. These receptors were collected from a male donor with HIV.

The V and J genes are TRBV6-5 and TRBJ2-7; no definite D call. The germline CDR1 and CDR2 sequences are MNHEY and SVGAGI. Trimming took 8 bases from V and 3 from J, leaving 5 bases between them. The CDR3 consists of 10 residues. The CDR3 DNA reads TGTGCCAGCGGAAGCTACGAGCAGTACTTC. Its translation: CASGSYEQYF.

The V gene is TRBV4-1, the J gene TRBJ2-5; a weak D match, TRBD1 (6 bases). The CDR3 consists of 14 residues. The V gene's germline CDR1 is MGHRA and CDR2 YSYEKL. The V and J ends lost 1 base and 0 bases respectively, with 6 bases between them. The CDR3 region is CASSQGQDQETQYF. The CDR3 bases are TGCGCCAGCAGCCAAGGACAGGACCAAGAGACCCAGTACTTC.

V is TRBV28 and J is TRBJ2-7; 8 bases line up with TRBD1. CDR1 MDHEN and CDR2 SYDVKM come from the germline V gene. The J segment lost 3 bases and the V segment lost 6 bases, leaving 7 bases of the junction unmatched. The CDR3 spans 14 residues. CDR3 loop: CASSPPDRVYEQYF. CDR3 nucleotide sequence: TGTGCCAGCAGCCCCCCGGACAGGGTCTACGAGCAGTACTTC.

This chain links TRBV28 with TRBJ2-3; D gene unclear. From germline, CDR1 is MDHEN and CDR2 SYDVKM. The CDR3 consists of 12 residues. V dropped 7 bases and J dropped 0 bases, with 5 bases sitting between them. Here the CDR3 reads CASTSSTDTQYF. The CDR3 DNA reads as TGTGCCAGCACCTCGAGCACAGATACGCAGTATTTT.

This clone has more than one count but fewer than ten. The chain carries TRBV19 and TRBJ1-5; possibly TRBD1 for D (5 bases). V was cut by 3 bases and J by 1 base, with 7 bases left in between. Germline V gives CDR1 LNHDA, CDR2 SQIVND (reference sequence). This CDR3 has 14 residues. CDR3 DNA: TGTGCCAGTAGTATGGGGGACAGCAATCAGCCCCAGCATTTT. It codes for CASSMGDSNQPQHF. The full variable domain, its missing parts supplied by reference TRBV19 and TRBJ1-5, is DGGITQSPKYLFRKEGQNVTLSCEQNLNHDAMYWYRQDPGQGLRLIYYSQIVNDFQKGDIAEGYSVSREKKESFPLTVTSAQKNPTAFYLCASSMGDSNQPQHFGDGTRLSIL.

This chain joins TRBV5-6 and TRBJ2-3; 8 bases are a match to TRBD1. V gave up 4 bases and J gave up 4 bases; unmatched junction bases: 5. The CDR3 has 14 residues. The germline V gene encodes CDR1 SGHDT and CDR2 YYEEEE. The CDR3 is CASSVIQGADTQYF. In nucleotides, the CDR3 is TGTGCCAGCAGCGTCATACAGGGGGCAGATACGCAGTATTTT.

The V call is TRBV7-9, the J call TRBJ2-3; a weak D match, TRBD2 (6 bases). CDR1 and CDR2 from the germline V gene are SEHNR and FQNEAQ (reference sequence). The CDR3 has 15 residues. V lost 5 bases and J 3 bases, leaving 15 bases between the germline ends. The CDR3 DNA reads as TGTGCCAGCAGCGCTCGGGACTCGGCGACAGATACGCAGTATTTT. It yields the protein CASSARDSATDTQYF.

This clone has more than one count but fewer than ten. The V gene is TRBV7-2, the J gene TRBJ2-1, with D maybe TRBD2 (5 bases). In germline, CDR1 is SGHTA, CDR2 FQGNSA. Deletions cut 5 bases from V and 6 bases from J, with 14 bases between. CDR3 length equals 14 residues. CDR3 residues: CASSTVRETNEQFF. CDR3 DNA sequence: TGTGCCAGCAGCACTGTTCGGGAAACCAATGAGCAGTTCTTC.